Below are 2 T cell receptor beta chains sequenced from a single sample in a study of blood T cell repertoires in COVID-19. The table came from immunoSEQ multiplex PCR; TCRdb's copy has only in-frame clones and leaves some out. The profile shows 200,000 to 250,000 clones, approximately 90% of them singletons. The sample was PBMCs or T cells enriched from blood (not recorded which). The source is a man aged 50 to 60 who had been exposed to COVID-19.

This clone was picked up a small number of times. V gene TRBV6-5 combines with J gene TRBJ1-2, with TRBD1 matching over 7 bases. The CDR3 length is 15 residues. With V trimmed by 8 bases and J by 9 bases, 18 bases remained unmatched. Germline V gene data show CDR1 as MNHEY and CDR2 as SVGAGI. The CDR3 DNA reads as TGTGCCAGCTCCCGCGAAACCCGACAGGGTTGGAGCTACACCTTC. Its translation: CASSRETRQGWSYTF.

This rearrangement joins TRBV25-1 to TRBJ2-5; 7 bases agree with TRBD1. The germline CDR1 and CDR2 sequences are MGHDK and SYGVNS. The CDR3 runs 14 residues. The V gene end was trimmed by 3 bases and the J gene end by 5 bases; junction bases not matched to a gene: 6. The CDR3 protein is CASSDAGGRETQYF. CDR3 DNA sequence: TGTGCCAGCAGTGATGCAGGGGGACGGGAGACCCAGTACTTC.